This T cell receptor (beta chain) is drawn from a study of regulatory T cells in long-lasting Graves disease. Study details: Positivity for TSH receptor antibodies plus over 5 years of antithyroid drugs meant persistent Graves' disease. General study findings and limits: Fewer public clonotypes were shared by new patients (roughly 970) than by persistent patients (around 2,900). Less diverse TCR repertoires were seen in persistent Graves' patients than in newly diagnosed ones.

The time point is: persistent/refractory GD, antithyroid drugs over 5 years with positive TRAb. After RNA was extracted from PBMCs, the TCR library was made from it. Patients came through an endocrinology department, and that department was in Xi'an, China. The CDR3 covers 15 residues. The V end was cut by 1 base, the J end by 2 bases, with 12 bases between. Germline V lookup: CDR1 SGHVS, CDR2 FQNEAQ. Arm-PCR of CDR3 regions and iRepertoire HTBI primers were used to build TCR beta libraries. TCRdb fed the multiplex PCR reads into MiXCR, producing one record per CDR3 protein. The table includes around 450,000 distinct CDR3 sequences, about a fifth detected once. This clonotype was recorded at least ten times. Antigen specificity is unknown.

The clonotype originates from a female donor with Graves disease. This rearrangement joins TRBV7-8 to TRBJ2-7; D not certain. The sequenced sample was peripheral blood mononuclear cells (PBMCs), obtained when the disease was refractory, from a patient treated with antithyroid drugs. The DNA for the CDR3 is TGTGCCAGCAGCTTAGTCCCTTCCGGGCCCTACGAGCAGTACTTC. Translating gives CASSLVPSGPYEQYF.